The next 18 T cell receptor beta chains were all read from a single sample in a study of Ad26.COV2.S vaccination and SARS-CoV-2 variants. Treatment indicated: 19 received Ad26.COV2.S at low or high dose, single or two shots; a few received placebo; per-sample allocation not given. Following the first vaccine or placebo injection, samples were taken on day 63. Method: immunoSEQ multiplex PCR; TCRdb's copy keeps in-frame clones and lacks some. The sample lists 350,000 to 500,000 clones; about nine tenths were seen once. The source material was peripheral blood, sampled in a trial of Ad26.COV2.S vaccine versus placebo. The receptors derive from a person aged 18-60 years who received the Ad26.COV2.S COVID-19 vaccine or a placebo.

To note about this clone: Within the sample, other DNA sequences also encode this same CDR3. The genes are TRBV9 and TRBJ2-7, with 9 positions matching TRBD2. Per germline, CDR1 SGDLS and CDR2 YYNGEE. Germline trimming cut 2 bases from V and 0 bases from J; bases unmatched to any gene: 0. The CDR3 contains 14 residues. CDR3 coding DNA: TGTGCCAGCAGCGTGACTAGCGGCTCCTACGAGCAGTACTTC. Protein: CASSVTSGSYEQYF.

The chain is built from TRBV24-1 and TRBJ2-1, with 12 positions matching TRBD2. V gave up 4 bases and J gave up 7 bases; unmatched junction bases: 16. The CDR3 length is 19 residues. Looked up from germline, CDR1 is KGHDR and CDR2 is SFDVKD. The DNA of the CDR3 is TGTGCCACCAGTGACCCGTCCCCTAGCGGGAGGGCCGGTTCGAATGAGCAGTTCTTC. Translation: CATSDPSPSGRAGSNEQFF.

The genes are TRBV6-6 and TRBJ2-7; TRBD2 matches 8 bases. This CDR3 is 13 amino acids long. The germline V gene encodes CDR1 MNHNY and CDR2 SVGAGI (reference sequence). The V segment lost 5 bases and the J segment 7 bases; nucleotides outside the gene matches: 7. The CDR3 reads CASSARVAGEQYF. Here the CDR3 DNA reads TGTGCCAGCAGTGCGCGGGTAGCGGGGGAGCAGTACTTC.

This clone was found a few times. The chain employs TRBV28 and TRBJ1-1; tentative D call: TRBD1 (6 bases). Trimming cost V 8 bases and J 5 bases, with 15 bases left between them. This CDR3 is 13 amino acids long. In germline, CDR1 is MDHEN, CDR2 SYDVKM. Here the CDR3 reads CASFLLRGTEAFF. The CDR3 DNA is TGTGCCAGCTTCCTTCTAAGGGGGACTGAAGCTTTCTTT.

The chain is built from TRBV7-2 and TRBJ1-4, with D maybe TRBD1 (6 bases). V dropped 5 bases and J dropped 4 bases, with 11 bases sitting between them. The germline gives CDR1 SGHTA, CDR2 FQGNSA. The CDR3 has 14 residues. The CDR3 is CASSQDRYNEKLFF. In nucleotides, the CDR3 is TGTGCCAGCAGCCAAGACAGGTATAATGAAAAACTGTTTTTT.

The rearrangement links TRBV9 to TRBJ2-7; the match to TRBD1 covers 7 bases. The V segment lost 4 bases and the J segment 3 bases; nucleotides outside the gene matches: 10. Germline CDR1 reads SGDLS; CDR2 reads YYNGEE. CDR3 size: 15 residues. This CDR3 is CASSPQGQPFYEQYF. CDR3 nucleotide sequence: TGTGCCAGCAGCCCTCAGGGACAGCCATTCTACGAGCAGTACTTC. Based on the CDR3 plus reference TRBV9 and TRBJ2-7, the full variable domain is DSGVTQTPKHLITATGQRVTLRCSPRSGDLSVYWYQQSLDQGLQFLIQYYNGEERAKGNILERFSAQQFPDLHSELNLSSLELGDSALYFCASSPQGQPFYEQYFGPGTRLTVT.

The chain combines TRBV7-2 with TRBJ2-5; 7 positions agree with TRBD2. The junction had 5 bases not matched to a gene; V was cut back by 4 bases and J by 0 bases. CDR1 and CDR2 (germline): SGHTA, FQGNSA. The CDR3 has 15 residues. CDR3 DNA sequence: TGTGCCAGCAGCTATCGGGGGGAATACCAAGAGACCCAGTACTTC. It translates to CASSYRGEYQETQYF.

The rearrangement uses TRBV27 and TRBJ2-1; 13 nucleotides agree with TRBD2. The germline CDR1 and CDR2 sequences are MNHEY and SMNVEV (reference sequence). Unmatched junction bases numbered 6, after V lost 5 bases and J lost 2 bases. CDR3 size: 17 residues. The CDR3 here is CASSNGLAGATYNEQFF. CDR3 nucleotide sequence: TGTGCCAGCAGTAATGGACTAGCGGGAGCAACCTACAATGAGCAGTTCTTC.

There are a few counts of this clone. The chain recombines TRBV7-8 with TRBJ2-7; D may be TRBD1 (5 bases). Trimming removed 5 bases at V and 1 base at J, with 15 bases between. There are 15 residues in the CDR3. Germline V gene sequence: CDR1 SGHVS, CDR2 FQNEAQ. The CDR3 DNA sequence: TGTGCCAGCAGCCCCCCGACGGCAGGGTCCTACGAGCAGTACTTC. Translating gives CASSPPTAGSYEQYF.

The V gene is TRBV6-2 or TRBV6-3, the J gene TRBJ2-6; maybe TRBD2 (5 bases). The CDR3 runs to 15 residues. In germline, CDR1 is MNHEY, CDR2 SVGEGT. The germline V and J ends were trimmed by 2 bases and 2 bases, with 7 bases remaining between them. CDR3 amino acids: CASSYEGTGANVLTF. CDR3 DNA: TGTGCCAGCAGTTACGAGGGAACTGGGGCCAACGTCCTGACTTTC.

In this sample, this clone turned up a few times. The DNA for the CDR3 is TGCGCCAGCAGAGAGCGGAACACCGGGGAGCTGTTTTTT. It is translated as CASRERNTGELFF. The chain carries TRBV4-1 and TRBJ2-2; D is uncertain. CDR1 and CDR2 (germline): MGHRA, YSYEKL. The CDR3 loop spans 13 amino acids. Trimming pared 6 bases from V and 1 base from J, leaving 6 bases between.

The DNA for the CDR3 is TGTGCCAGCAGCTTTAGTCATTCCTACGAGCAGTACTTC. It translates to CASSFSHSYEQYF. This chain links TRBV7-9 with TRBJ2-7; no reliable D call. V was shortened by 3 bases and J by 1 base, with 7 bases between the two germline ends. The CDR3 is made up of 13 amino acids. Germline CDR1 reads SEHNR; CDR2 reads FQNEAQ (reference sequence). Full variable domain (rest looked up from reference TRBV7-9 and TRBJ2-7): DTGVSQNPRHKITKRGQNVTFRCDPISEHNRLYWYRQTLGQGPEFLTYFQNEAQLEKSRLLSDRFSAERPKGSFSTLEIQRTEQGDSAMYLCASSFSHSYEQYFGPGTRLTVT.

This rearrangement joins TRBV27 to TRBJ2-7; weak D call: TRBD1 (6 bases). CDR3 length: 14 residues. Per the germline V gene, CDR1 is MNHEY and CDR2 is SMNVEV (reference sequence). V was shortened by 0 bases and J by 4 bases, with 10 bases between the two germline ends. CDR3 bases: TGTGCCAGCAGTTTATCAGGGGGTGGTTACGAGCAGTACTTC. It is translated as CASSLSGGGYEQYF.

In DNA, the CDR3 is TGTGCCAGCCTCCGTGACCCCCGCTCGGCCGAGCAGTACTTC. Translating it yields CASLRDPRSAEQYF. J is TRBJ2-7 and V is TRBV2; D is ambiguous. The CDR3 consists of 14 residues. Deletions cut 8 bases from V and 6 bases from J, with 20 bases between. CDR1 is SNHLY, CDR2 FYNNEI, per germline. The complete variable domain, with remaining parts taken from reference TRBV2 and TRBJ2-7, reads EPEVTQTPSHQVTQMGQEVILRCVPISNHLYFYWYRQILGQKVEFLVSFYNNEISEKSEIFDDQFSVERPDGSNFTLKIRSTKLEDSAMYFCASLRDPRSAEQYFGPGTRLTVT.

The chain joins TRBV7-9 to TRBJ1-1; D remains unclear. Trimming cost V 4 bases and J 0 bases, with 12 bases left between them. Germline V gives CDR1 SEHNR, CDR2 FQNEAQ (reference sequence). This CDR3 has 15 amino acids. In DNA form, the CDR3 reads TGTGCCAGCAGCTCCGAGGACTTCGTGAACACTGAAGCTTTCTTT. The encoded protein is CASSSEDFVNTEAFF.

J is TRBJ1-1 and V is TRBV5-1; TRBD1 matches 10 bases. The trim removed 0 bases at V and 9 bases at J, leaving 2 bases unmatched. The CDR3 is 13 residues long. Per the germline V gene, CDR1 is SGHRS and CDR2 is YFSETQ. In nucleotides, the CDR3 is TGCGCCAGCAGCTTGGGGGACAGGGGACAAGCTTTCTTT. Its translation is CASSLGDRGQAFF. The full variable domain, with the rest looked up from reference TRBV5-1 and TRBJ1-1, is KAGVTQTPRYLIKTRGQQVTLSCSPISGHRSVSWYQQTPGQGLQFLFEYFSETQRNKGNFPGRFSGRQFSNSRSEMNVSTLELGDSALYLCASSLGDRGQAFFGQGTRLTVV.

This clone was detected only once. The chain has TRBV6-5 and TRBJ2-1, with 9 nucleotides matching TRBD1. This CDR3 contains 14 residues. V shed 4 bases and J 7 bases; nucleotides not matched to a gene: 5. CDR1 and CDR2 from the germline V gene are MNHEY and SVGAGI. CDR3 loop: CASSSRDRANEQFF. The CDR3, as DNA: TGTGCCAGCAGTTCCCGGGACAGGGCTAATGAGCAGTTCTTC.

The V and J genes are TRBV7-6 and TRBJ2-3, with a tentative D call TRBD2 (6 bases). Between the trimmed V and J ends, which lost 4 bases and 4 bases, there was a span of 21 bases. The CDR3 consists of 17 residues. Per germline, CDR1 SGHVS and CDR2 FNYEAQ. The CDR3 region has the DNA TGTGCCAGCAGCTCCGCTTTGATTGGGCGGGATGCAGATACGCAGTATTTT. Translation gives CASSSALIGRDADTQYF.